A selection of T cell receptor beta chains follows, all from one sample in a study of T cells after posttransplantation cyclophosphamide. Data came from immunoSEQ multiplex PCR; TCRdb stores just in-frame clones and leaves some out. The table has 50,000 to 55,000 clones, roughly 84% seen once; the top ten hold over 2.5%. The sequencing input was PBMCs. The source is a man aged 25-45 years with a blood cancer, CMV-positive, and with a related stem cell donor. CDR3s include the opening cysteine and the closing phenylalanine or tryptophan. A D gene is named only where the DNA matches it firmly. A clone size is listed for some rows: how often the clone was seen (once, few, many), or a class if it is expanded.

v_call	j_call	clone_size	d_call	cdr3_nt	cdr3_aa
TRBV13	TRBJ2-7	.	TRBD1	TGTGCCAGCCGACAGGGGTACTACGAGCAGTACTTC	CASRQGYYEQYF
TRBV6-6	TRBJ1-2	.	.	TGTGCCAGCAGTTATGGACTGCATCGTCCATATGGCTACACCTTC	CASSYGLHRPYGYTF
TRBV28	TRBJ2-7	.	TRBD1	TGTGCCAGCAGGCAACCGGGACAGGGGGACTCCTACGAGCAGTACTTC	CASRQPGQGDSYEQYF
TRBV19	TRBJ2-7	.	TRBD1	TGTGCCAGTAGTCGGACCGGGACAGGGATCTACGAGCAGTACTTC	CASSRTGTGIYEQYF
TRBV7-6	TRBJ2-6	.	TRBD2	TGTGCCAGCACCTTGGGCCCGGGGGAGGGCTCTGGGGCCAACGTCCTGACTTTC	CASTLGPGEGSGANVLTF
TRBV4-3	TRBJ2-1	.	TRBD2	TGCGCCAGCAGCCGGTTACTAGCGGGAGCTGGCAATGAGCAGTTCTTC	CASSRLLAGAGNEQFF
TRBV2	TRBJ2-1	.	.	TGTGCCAGCAGCGTTTTAGCGGCTAACAATGAGCAGTTCTTC	CASSVLAANNEQFF
TRBV5-1	TRBJ2-7	.	TRBD2	TGCGCCAGCAGCACCGGGACTAGCGACGTGGCCTACGAGCAGTACTTC	CASSTGTSDVAYEQYF
TRBV29-1	TRBJ1-1	.	.	TGCAGCGTTGTCAGGGTTCTTCAGACTGAAGCTTTCTTT	CSVVRVLQTEAFF
TRBV4-1	TRBJ2-7	.	TRBD2	TGCGCCAGCAGCCCAACTAGCGGGAGTCCCTACGAGCAGTACTTC	CASSPTSGSPYEQYF
TRBV5-1	TRBJ2-7	.	TRBD2	TGCGCCAGCAGCATCGGGACTAGCGGGAGGGGCCCCTCCTACGAGCAGTACTTC	CASSIGTSGRGPSYEQYF
TRBV6-4	TRBJ2-1	.	TRBD1	TGTGCCAGCAGCACCGGGACAGGGAACTACAATGAGCAGTTCTTC	CASSTGTGNYNEQFF
TRBV9	TRBJ2-5	.	TRBD2	TGTGCCAGCAGCCCCGAAGGAGGGTCTAGCGGTCAAGAGACCCAGTACTTC	CASSPEGGSSGQETQYF
TRBV25-1	TRBJ2-5	few	TRBD2	TGTGCCAGCAGTGAATGGACCAGCGGGATAGAGACCCAGTACTTC	CASSEWTSGIETQYF
TRBV2	TRBJ1-2	.	.	TGTGCCAGCAGTGGACAGGCGTTAAACTATGGCTACACCTTC	CASSGQALNYGYTF
TRBV28	TRBJ1-2	.	TRBD1	TGTGCCAGCAGTGTTAGAGGGACAGCCTATGGCTACACCTTC	CASSVRGTAYGYTF
TRBV5-1	TRBJ1-4	.	.	TGCGCCAGCAGCTTGTCTTCAGGGTTGCGTGAAAAACTGTTTTTT	CASSLSSGLREKLFF
TRBV6-1	TRBJ2-5	.	.	TGTGCCAGCAGTGAAGCGAGGGGGGGATTCCAAGAGACCCAGTACTTC	CASSEARGGFQETQYF
TRBV11-2	TRBJ2-4	.	TRBD1	TGTGCCAGCAGCCGACCAGGGGGCAACACTCGAGCCAACATTCAGTACTTC	CASSRPGGNTRANIQYF
TRBV15	TRBJ1-2	.	.	TGTGCCACCAGCAGAGGTTATGACTATGGCTACACCTTC	CATSRGYDYGYTF
TRBV6-5	TRBJ1-2	.	TRBD1	TGTGCCAGCAGTTACCAGACAGGGGGCTTCTATGGCTACACCTTC	CASSYQTGGFYGYTF